This T cell receptor beta chain originates from a study of Tregs in tolerant kidney transplant recipients. Study-wide findings and caveats: Expanding Tregs on activated donor B cells appeared to best identify donor-specific TCRbeta clones. This study did not directly address biological reproducibility. The small number of patients limits these findings pending further validation.

Only in-frame clones appear in the TCRdb table, and some are missing; sequencing was by immunoSEQ multiplex PCR. The sample has about 18,000 clones, around four fifths seen once. As concerns this clone: What it binds is unknown.

Thawed PBMCs were FACS-sorted into unstimulated CD4+CD25+CD127- regulatory T cells, CD4+CD25- non-regulatory cells, CD4 and CD8 cells. With 4 bases clipped from V and 6 bases from J, the junction kept 10 bases outside the gene matches. Germline V CDR1 and CDR2: SNHLY, FYNNEI. The CDR3 has 16 residues. The sequenced material came from Tregs from blood. This receptor was taken from a human donor in good health. The V gene is TRBV2, the J gene TRBJ2-2, with 8 bases that match TRBD1. The CDR3 nucleotides are TGTGCCAGCAGTGTTCCGGGACAGGCTGGGGCCGGGGAGCTGTTTTTT. Translated: CASSVPGQAGAGELFF.